This TCR beta chain was retrieved from a study of post-analysis software for immune sequencing data. General observations from the study: Controls showed lower frequencies than patients for roughly five TRBV segments, and TRBV5-6, TRBV5-1 and TRBV20-1 were among these.

The CDR3 has 13 amino acids. V was shortened by 4 bases and J by 5 bases, with 10 bases between the two germline ends. Per the germline V gene, CDR1 is KGHSH and CDR2 is LQKENI. Unique molecular identifiers had been added to the TCR beta cDNA libraries. TCRdb re-analysed the PCR reads in MiXCR, keeping a single row per CDR3 protein. This sample has about 540,000 distinct CDR3 sequences, with less than 40% found just once. For this clonotype: As yet, its antigen is unknown.

Material: blood. This chain connects TRBV18 to TRBJ2-3; tentatively, D is TRBD1 (6 bases). The TCR originated in a girl aged 2 to 17 with multiple sclerosis. The CDR3 DNA reads as TGTGCCAGCTCACGGGGGCGCGAAGATACGCAGTATTTT. Translating it yields CASSRGREDTQYF. Complete variable domain (other parts from reference TRBV18 and TRBJ2-3): NAGVMQNPRHLVRRRGQEARLRCSPMKGHSHVYWYRQLPEEGLKFMVYLQKENIIDESGMPKERFSAEFPKEGPSILRIQQVVRGDSAAYFCASSRGREDTQYFGPGTRLTVL.